The next 21 T cell receptor beta chains were all read from a single sample in a study of a mutant IDH1 vaccine in newly diagnosed glioma. Sample time point: week 35, safety follow-up. A 20-mer mutant IDH1 peptide at 300 ug was injected subcutaneously with topical imiquimod. Sequencing was performed with immunoSEQ multiplex PCR; in TCRdb, only in-frame clones are kept and a portion is missing. The top ten clones hold around 4.6% of a sample with around 57,000 clones, 84% of them seen once. Their target antigens are unknown. The material sequenced was PBMCs, taken from a glioma patient whose treatment included an IDH1 peptide vaccine. All receptors derive from a man aged 25-45 years with glioma.

CDR3 nucleotide sequence: TGTGCCAGCAGCGTTGGCGACGGAGCCTACGAGCAGTACTTC. Its protein product is CASSVGDGAYEQYF. V is TRBV9 and J is TRBJ2-7; D ambiguous. From germline, CDR1 is SGDLS and CDR2 YYNGEE. V shed 2 bases and J shed 2 bases, with 11 bases lying between them. CDR3 length: 14 amino acids.

The chain has TRBV10-1 and TRBJ2-3; possible D gene TRBD1, 6 bases. CDR3 length equals 14 residues. Germline lookup yields CDR1 WNHNN and CDR2 SYGVQD (reference sequence). V was clipped by 2 bases and J by 4 bases, with 10 bases between them. CDR3 sequence reads: CASSEGQQADTQYF. The CDR3 region has the DNA TGCGCCAGCAGTGAGGGACAGCAGGCAGATACGCAGTATTTT.

This chain joins TRBV5-1 and TRBJ2-6, with D hard to call. The V end lost 1 base, the J end lost 0 bases, and 14 bases lay between the germline ends. CDR3 length: 18 residues. Germline V gives CDR1 SGHRS, CDR2 YFSETQ. CDR3 sequence (DNA): TGCGCCAGCAGCTTGCGGCGAGGCTCAACCTCTGGGGCCAACGTCCTGACTTTC. It is translated as CASSLRRGSTSGANVLTF.

The chain joins TRBV5-1 to TRBJ2-7; tentative D call: TRBD1 (6 bases). The germline CDR1 and CDR2 sequences are SGHRS and YFSETQ. Trimming took 4 bases from V and 2 from J, leaving 10 bases between them. The CDR3 is 13 amino acids. CDR3 in amino acids: CASSLDRTYEQYF. The CDR3 bases are TGCGCCAGCAGCCTGGACAGAACCTACGAGCAGTACTTC.

The rearrangement links TRBV7-9 to TRBJ1-2; D is undetermined. The CDR3 extends over 16 amino acids. Germline V gene lookup returns CDR1 SEHNR and CDR2 FQNEAQ (reference sequence). V was trimmed by 4 bases and J by 4 bases, leaving 19 bases between them. This CDR3 is CASSSGGRPSLYGYTF. CDR3 nucleotide sequence: TGTGCCAGCAGCTCTGGTGGCAGGCCGAGTCTCTATGGCTACACCTTC.

The gene calls are TRBV2 and TRBJ1-5; D may be TRBD1 (5 bases). In germline, CDR1 is SNHLY, CDR2 FYNNEI. V was pared by 11 bases and J by 6 bases, with 17 bases between. The CDR3 runs to 13 residues. The DNA for the CDR3 is TGTGCCTCCCAAAGGGGTATTACTCAGCCCCAGCATTTT. Its translation: CASQRGITQPQHF. The whole variable domain, filled in from reference TRBV2 and TRBJ1-5, reads EPEVTQTPSHQVTQMGQEVILRCVPISNHLYFYWYRQILGQKVEFLVSFYNNEISEKSEIFDDQFSVERPDGSNFTLKIRSTKLEDSAMYFCASQRGITQPQHFGDGTRLSIL.

The chain joins TRBV6-4 to TRBJ2-3, with 7 nucleotides matching TRBD1. The CDR3 consists of 16 residues. The J segment lost 1 base and the V segment lost 3 bases, leaving 7 bases of the junction unmatched. CDR1 is MRHNA, CDR2 SNTAGT, per germline. DNA for the CDR3: TGTGCCAGCAGTGATTCCCCCGGACAGGGCACAGATACGCAGTATTTT. This codes for CASSDSPGQGTDTQYF.

This clone appeared a single time. One end of the junction is discordant with germline, which a read error may explain. V is TRBV7-2 and J is TRBJ2-3, with D unresolved. The CDR3 extends over 13 amino acids. Per the germline V gene, CDR1 is SGHTA and CDR2 is FQGNSA. CDR3 in DNA: TGTGCCAGCAGCTTATCGTCGCGAGATGCGCAGTATTTT. This translates into CASSLSSRDAQYF. Filled out from reference TRBV7-2 and TRBJ2-3, the complete variable domain reads GAGVSQSPSNKVTEKGKDVELRCDPISGHTALYWYRQSLGQGLEFLIYFQGNSAPDKSGLPSDRFSAERTGGSVSTLTIQRTQQEDSAVYLCASSLSSRDAQYFGPGTRLTVL.

The rearrangement links TRBV7-6 to TRBJ2-5; TRBD2 aligns across 11 bases. Germline lookup yields CDR1 SGHVS and CDR2 FNYEAQ. The trim removed 3 bases at V and 3 bases at J, leaving 6 bases unmatched. The CDR3 totals 16 residues. CDR3 sequence reads: CASSFIAGGPKETQYF. As DNA, the CDR3 is TGTGCCAGCAGCTTCATAGCGGGGGGGCCAAAAGAGACCCAGTACTTC.

Only one count was recorded for this clone. V gene TRBV7-9 combines with J gene TRBJ1-4; 11 bases fit TRBD1. The CDR3 has 17 residues. Per germline, CDR1 SEHNR and CDR2 FQNEAQ (reference sequence). V lost 2 bases, J lost 6 bases, and 8 bases stayed unmatched. The CDR3 reads CASSLTTAGQGDEKLFF. In nucleotides, the CDR3 is TGTGCCAGCAGCTTAACGACAGCGGGACAGGGGGATGAAAAACTGTTTTTT.

The chain links TRBV11-1 to TRBJ2-7; D ambiguous. V lost 4 bases to trimming and J lost 7 bases, with 20 bases between them. CDR3 length: 15 residues. The germline V gene has CDR1 SGHAT and CDR2 FQDESV (reference sequence). CDR3 nucleotides: TGTGCCAGCAGCTCTTCCGGGTCTTTCGTAGGGGAGCAGTACTTC. It specifies CASSSSGSFVGEQYF.

The genes are TRBV11-3 and TRBJ1-1; TRBD1 might be the D (5 bases). There are 12 residues in the CDR3. With 0 bases removed from V and 8 bases from J, the gap between germline ends came to 7 bases. The germline V gene has CDR1 SGHNT and CDR2 YENEEA. The CDR3 DNA reads TGTGCCAGCAGCTTAGACGACAGAGAAGCTTTCTTT. This encodes CASSLDDREAFF.

This clone occurred once. This chain links TRBV5-4 with TRBJ2-5; the match to TRBD1 covers 7 bases. The germline V gene encodes CDR1 SGHNT and CDR2 YYREEE (reference sequence). With V trimmed by 5 bases and J by 1 base, 11 bases remained unmatched. CDR3 length: 16 amino acids. CDR3 DNA sequence: TGTGCCAGCAGAACCCTAGGGGGCAGGTCCCAAGAGACCCAGTACTTC. This encodes CASRTLGGRSQETQYF.

This chain uses TRBV2 with TRBJ2-6, with 8 nucleotides matching TRBD2. This CDR3 is 16 amino acids long. The junction had 8 bases not matched to a gene; V was cut back by 10 bases and J by 0 bases. CDR1 is SNHLY and CDR2 is FYNNEI in the germline V gene. The CDR3 spells CATKGRGASGANVLTF. CDR3 DNA sequence: TGTGCCACCAAGGGGCGGGGGGCCTCTGGGGCCAACGTCCTGACTTTC.

This sequence joins TRBV2 and TRBJ1-4; 8 bases are a match to TRBD1. The ends lost 5 bases at V and 8 bases at J; junction bases unmatched: 13. The CDR3 sequence is 16 residues long. Germline lookup yields CDR1 SNHLY and CDR2 FYNNEI. The CDR3 region is CASSTHMRRTGEKLFF. The CDR3 DNA reads TGTGCCAGCAGTACGCACATGCGGCGGACAGGGGAAAAACTGTTTTTT.

This chain connects TRBV25-1 to TRBJ2-7; 10 bases are shared with TRBD1. This CDR3 has 14 amino acids. After removal of 6 bases from V and 4 bases from J, the junction contained 6 bases not matched to a gene. The V gene's germline CDR1 is MGHDK and CDR2 SYGVNS. The CDR3 here is CASSEDRGRYEQYF. The CDR3 bases are TGTGCCAGCAGCGAAGACAGGGGGCGATACGAGCAGTACTTC.

J is TRBJ2-3 and V is TRBV14; 7 bases are shared with TRBD1. The CDR3 runs to 14 residues. The germline gives CDR1 SGHDN, CDR2 FVKESK. V lost 3 bases and J lost 1; bases outside the gene matches: 1. CDR3 DNA: TGTGCCAGCAGCCAGGGGACAGGCACAGATACGCAGTATTTT. Its translation is CASSQGTGTDTQYF.

The V and J genes are TRBV27 and TRBJ1-6; 7 bases fit TRBD1. Germline CDR1 is MNHEY and CDR2 is SMNVEV (reference sequence). The length of the CDR3 is 14 residues. With V trimmed by 5 bases and J by 10 bases, 8 bases remained unmatched. The CDR3: CASSERQGRSPLHF. The CDR3 region has the DNA TGTGCCAGCAGTGAAAGACAGGGTCGGTCACCCCTCCACTTT.

The V gene is TRBV6-1, the J gene TRBJ2-3; 16 bases fit TRBD2. V shed 3 bases, J shed 1 base, and the junction held 10 bases outside the gene matches. The germline V gene has CDR1 MNHNS and CDR2 SASEGT. CDR3 length: 20 amino acids. Here the CDR3 reads CASSDPGLAGGTARTDTQYF. The DNA for the CDR3 is TGTGCCAGCAGTGATCCGGGACTAGCGGGGGGGACGGCCCGCACAGATACGCAGTATTTT.

This clone turned up a few times. This chain connects TRBV18 to TRBJ1-1; no clear D gene. V dropped 0 bases and J dropped 2 bases, with 13 bases sitting between them. There are 16 residues in the CDR3. Germline CDR1 KGHSH, CDR2 LQKENI. DNA for the CDR3: TGTGCCAGCTCACCACCTTCGTCTGTGTATAACACTGAAGCTTTCTTT. Translated, it gives CASSPPSSVYNTEAFF.

The V and J genes are TRBV28 and TRBJ2-1; D ambiguous. The CDR3 totals 14 residues. The germline V gene has CDR1 MDHEN and CDR2 SYDVKM. The chain's CDR3 is CASTATGSYNEQFF. CDR3 DNA: TGTGCTTCCACTGCAACCGGTTCCTACAATGAGCAGTTCTTC.